Below are 24 T cell receptor beta chains sequenced from a single sample in a study of CD8+ T cells in alopecia areata. RNA was isolated and reverse transcribed to cDNA, the sequencing template. Clones were read by immunoSEQ multiplex PCR, and TCRdb kept only the in-frame ones, dropping some. This repertoire shows almost 250,000 clones, about two thirds found once; its top ten account for about 1.3%. The sample here was CD4+ T cells sorted from blood, taken at week 0. Receptor source: a human donor with alopecia areata.

The chain carries TRBV7-9 and TRBJ1-2; TRBD1 agrees at 9 bases. This CDR3 comprises 17 residues. Trimming took 4 bases from V and 4 from J; bases not matched to a gene: 13. Germline V gene lookup returns CDR1 SEHNR and CDR2 FQNEAQ (reference sequence). The CDR3 loop is CASSSPTRDRVAYGYTF. DNA for the CDR3: TGTGCCAGCAGCTCACCGACCCGGGACAGGGTGGCCTATGGCTACACCTTC.

About this clone: This sample also contains other DNA sequences that code for the same CDR3. The chain carries TRBV30 and TRBJ1-5; a weak D match, TRBD1 (6 bases). The CDR3 extends over 13 amino acids. V lost 3 bases to trimming and J lost 1 base, with 7 bases between them. The germline V gene encodes CDR1 GTSNPN and CDR2 SVGIG (reference sequence). The CDR3 DNA follows: TGTGCCTGGAGGCAGGGGAGCAATCAGCCCCAGCATTTT. Residues: CAWRQGSNQPQHF.

The chain is built from TRBV11-2 and TRBJ1-6; D not certain. The CDR3 is made up of 14 amino acids. The ends were cut back, 5 bases at V and 7 bases at J, with 12 bases in the middle. From germline, CDR1 is SGHAT and CDR2 FQNNGV. Here the CDR3 DNA reads TGTGCCAGCAGCCCCCAAGCGGGGAATTCACCCCTCCACTTT. Encoded protein: CASSPQAGNSPLHF.

The chain couples TRBV9 to TRBJ2-5, with 8 bases matching TRBD2. Germline values: CDR1 SGDLS, CDR2 YYNGEE. V shed 0 bases and J 2 bases; nucleotides not matched to a gene: 9. This CDR3 comprises 17 residues. The CDR3 region is CASSVDPPRGAQETQYF. The CDR3, as DNA: TGTGCCAGCAGCGTAGATCCCCCGCGGGGGGCTCAAGAGACCCAGTACTTC.

The rearrangement uses TRBV5-1 and TRBJ1-1, with a tentative D call TRBD1 (6 bases). Germline CDR1 and CDR2: SGHRS and YFSETQ. The CDR3 length is 15 residues. V gave up 0 bases and J gave up 0 bases, with 9 bases separating them. The CDR3 region has the DNA TGCGCCAGCAGCTTGGAAACAGGGTTGAACACTGAAGCTTTCTTT. Translated, it gives CASSLETGLNTEAFF.

This clone was seen only a few times. The chain employs TRBV29-1 and TRBJ2-1; 7 nucleotides line up with TRBD2. Germline trimming cut 4 bases from V and 10 bases from J; bases unmatched to any gene: 13. CDR1 SQVTM and CDR2 ANQGSEA come from the germline V gene. This CDR3 contains 14 residues. CDR3 sequence: CSVAHTVDGREQFF. The DNA for the CDR3 is TGCAGCGTTGCCCACACCGTCGACGGGAGGGAGCAGTTCTTC.

This clone was seen only once. The V call is TRBV4-3, the J call TRBJ1-6; D gene ambiguous. Germline V lookup: CDR1 LGHNA, CDR2 YSLEER. The CDR3 totals 13 residues. Trimming shortened V by 1 base and J by 7 bases, and 5 bases separated the two germline ends. DNA for the CDR3: TGCGCCAGCAGCCAAGGTTCCAATTCACCCCTCCACTTT. Translated: CASSQGSNSPLHF.

This clone showed up just a few times. The chain combines TRBV4-2 with TRBJ2-3; D could derive from TRBD1 or TRBD2 (5 bases each). Germline values: CDR1 LGHNA, CDR2 YNFKEQ. The ends were cut back, 0 bases at V and 4 bases at J, with 14 bases in the middle. The CDR3 has 16 residues. CDR3 bases: TGTGCCAGCAGCCAAGAGCGGGCAGGGCCCCCAGATACGCAGTATTTT. This encodes CASSQERAGPPDTQYF.

This chain uses TRBV15 with TRBJ1-6, with D possibly matching TRBD1 (5 bases). The CDR3 is made up of 15 amino acids. Between the trimmed V and J ends, which lost 8 bases and 0 bases, there was a span of 11 bases. Germline assignment: CDR1 LNHNV and CDR2 YYDKDF (reference sequence). The CDR3 DNA reads as TGTGCCACCCAGAAAGGGACCTCCTATAATTCACCCCTCCACTTT. Amino acids: CATQKGTSYNSPLHF.

J is TRBJ2-5 and V is TRBV25-1, with 11 bases aligning to TRBD2. CDR1 and CDR2 from the germline V gene are MGHDK and SYGVNS. CDR3 length: 16 amino acids. V lost 2 bases to trimming and J lost 5 bases; unmatched junction nucleotides: 7. This CDR3 reads CASSEVRLAGRETQYF. The CDR3 DNA sequence: TGTGCCAGCAGTGAAGTTAGACTAGCGGGAAGGGAGACCCAGTACTTC.

A single count supports this clone. The chain employs TRBV7-9 and TRBJ2-5; D gene ambiguous. The V gene lost 5 bases and the J gene lost 5 bases, with 6 bases spanning the gap. Germline-derived CDR1 and CDR2 are SEHNR and FQNEAQ (reference sequence). CDR3 length equals 11 residues. The CDR3 DNA is TGTGCCAGCAGCCCGCTGGAGACCCAGTACTTC. It encodes CASSPLETQYF.

The chain recombines TRBV5-1 with TRBJ2-7; D is perhaps TRBD1 (6 bases). Per germline, CDR1 SGHRS and CDR2 YFSETQ. V lost 5 bases and J 1 base, leaving 13 bases between the germline ends. This CDR3 has 14 residues. Here the CDR3 DNA reads TGCGCCAGCAGTCGGGGACACGAGTCCTACGAGCAGTACTTC. Translated, it gives CASSRGHESYEQYF.

This chain joins TRBV5-1 and TRBJ1-5; no clear D gene. Germline CDR1 SGHRS, CDR2 YFSETQ. V dropped 2 bases and J dropped 5 bases, with 11 bases sitting between them. The CDR3 runs 14 residues. The CDR3: CASSLGGKDQPQHF. CDR3 nucleotide sequence: TGCGCCAGCAGCTTAGGAGGAAAGGATCAGCCCCAGCATTTT.

This clone has just one count. This rearrangement joins TRBV5-4 to TRBJ2-7; maybe TRBD1 (5 bases). The ends were cut back, 1 base at V and 3 bases at J, with 11 bases in the middle. The germline gives CDR1 SGHNT, CDR2 YYREEE (reference sequence). The CDR3 runs to 14 residues. The CDR3 protein is CASSLPGSIYEQYF. The CDR3, as DNA: TGTGCCAGCAGCTTGCCAGGGTCCATCTACGAGCAGTACTTC.

The rearrangement joins TRBV7-2 to TRBJ1-3, with D unresolved. CDR1 and CDR2 (germline): SGHTA, FQGNSA. The CDR3 is 14 residues long. The V end was cut by 5 bases, the J end by 0 bases, with 8 bases between. The CDR3 DNA reads TGTGCCAGCAGCCCCGTTAACTCTGGAAACACCATATATTTT. This encodes CASSPVNSGNTIYF.

This sequence joins TRBV30 and TRBJ2-7, with 10 bases aligning to TRBD2. This CDR3 spans 14 amino acids. Germline CDR1 reads GTSNPN; CDR2 reads SVGIG (reference sequence). J lost 2 bases, V lost 3 bases, and 4 bases had no gene match. The CDR3 DNA reads as TGTGCCTGGAGACTAGCGGGGACGACCTACGAGCAGTACTTC. Its protein is CAWRLAGTTYEQYF.

This chain connects TRBV5-4 to TRBJ1-5, with D unresolved. Trimming pared 2 bases from V and 7 bases from J, leaving 13 bases between. Germline CDR1 is SGHNT and CDR2 is YYREEE (reference sequence). The CDR3 is made up of 14 amino acids. CDR3 in DNA: TGTGCCAGCAGCTTTGGAGGTGGGAAACAGCCCCAGCATTTT. Amino acid sequence: CASSFGGGKQPQHF.

This clone showed up just a few times. Within the sample, other DNA sequences also encode this same CDR3. CDR3 sequence (DNA): TGTGCCAGCAGGGCAGGGCTTAGCAATCAGCCCCAGCATTTT. The encoded protein is CASRAGLSNQPQHF. The V gene is TRBV2, the J gene TRBJ1-5, with a weak D call TRBD1 (5 bases). Trimming pared 6 bases from V and 0 bases from J, leaving 9 bases between. CDR3 size: 14 residues. Germline CDR1 is SNHLY and CDR2 is FYNNEI.

This clone came up a few times. V and J are TRBV10-3 and TRBJ2-1; 16 bases are a match to TRBD2. CDR3 size: 16 residues. Germline values: CDR1 ENHRY, CDR2 SYGVKD. After removal of 6 bases from V and 4 bases from J, the junction contained 3 bases not matched to a gene. CDR3 DNA sequence: TGTGCCATCAGAGGGACTAGCGGGGGGGCATACAATGAGCAGTTCTTC. Translating gives CAIRGTSGGAYNEQFF.

J is TRBJ2-5 and V is TRBV30; TRBD2 might be the D (5 bases). V was trimmed by 4 bases and J by 5 bases, leaving 14 bases between them. Germline values: CDR1 GTSNPN, CDR2 SVGIG (reference sequence). This CDR3 contains 13 residues. The CDR3: CAWKGSFGETQYF. The CDR3 nucleotides read TGTGCCTGGAAAGGGAGCTTCGGGGAGACCCAGTACTTC.

The chain joins TRBV7-3 to TRBJ1-6, with 8 bases aligning to TRBD1. This CDR3 has 17 amino acids. Germline assignment: CDR1 SGHTA and CDR2 FQGTGA. With 2 bases clipped from V and 9 bases from J, the junction kept 12 bases outside the gene matches. CDR3: CASSLAGTGGVSSPLHF. The CDR3 DNA reads as TGTGCCAGCAGCTTAGCCGGTACAGGGGGAGTAAGTTCACCCCTCCACTTT.

Only a few counts were recorded for this clone. Other DNA sequences within the sample encode an identical CDR3. This chain uses TRBV29-1 with TRBJ2-3; possible D gene TRBD2, 5 bases. The CDR3 is 11 amino acids. Germline CDR1 reads SQVTM; CDR2 reads ANQGSEA. Trimming shortened V by 6 bases and J by 6 bases, and 10 bases separated the two germline ends. CDR3 DNA sequence: TGCAGCGTCTTAGGCGGGGATACGCAGTATTTT. This codes for CSVLGGDTQYF.

This rearrangement joins TRBV29-1 to TRBJ2-7; TRBD1 agrees at 7 bases. CDR3 size: 18 residues. With V trimmed by 0 bases and J by 0 bases, 14 bases remained unmatched. Germline values: CDR1 SQVTM, CDR2 ANQGSEA. For the CDR3, the DNA is TGCAGCGTTGAAGATCGAAGGGGGCTAAAAGAGGACTCCTACGAGCAGTACTTC. Encoded protein: CSVEDRRGLKEDSYEQYF.

This rearrangement joins TRBV12-5 to TRBJ1-1; perhaps TRBD1 as D (5 bases). CDR3 length: 13 amino acids. The V gene's germline CDR1 is LGHNT and CDR2 FRNRAP. Trimming removed 3 bases at V and 1 base at J, with 6 bases between. This CDR3 is CASGFGGNTEAFF. The CDR3 DNA reads TGTGCTAGTGGTTTCGGGGGGAACACTGAAGCTTTCTTT.